The present entry profiles one T cell receptor beta chain with its context. This sample was included in a study of blood T cells in healthy people across ages. Trimming shortened V by 6 bases and J by 9 bases, and 15 bases separated the two germline ends. The CDR3 has 12 amino acids. Looked up from germline, CDR1 is DFQATT and CDR2 is SNEGSKA (reference sequence). The authors ran a second PCR of roughly 6 to 11 cycles using a sample-barcoded 5' primer and a J-beta primer mix. TCRdb re-called the 5' RACE reads with MiXCR, one entry per CDR3 protein. The sample lists some 640,000 distinct CDR3 sequences; 49% were seen once.

The sequencing input was blood. V is TRBV20-1 and J is TRBJ1-5; D gene ambiguous. The sequence was collected from a woman between 55 and 75 years old in good health. The CDR3 region is CSAETARGPQHF. The CDR3 coding sequence is TGCAGTGCCGAAACTGCTCGCGGGCCCCAGCATTTT.